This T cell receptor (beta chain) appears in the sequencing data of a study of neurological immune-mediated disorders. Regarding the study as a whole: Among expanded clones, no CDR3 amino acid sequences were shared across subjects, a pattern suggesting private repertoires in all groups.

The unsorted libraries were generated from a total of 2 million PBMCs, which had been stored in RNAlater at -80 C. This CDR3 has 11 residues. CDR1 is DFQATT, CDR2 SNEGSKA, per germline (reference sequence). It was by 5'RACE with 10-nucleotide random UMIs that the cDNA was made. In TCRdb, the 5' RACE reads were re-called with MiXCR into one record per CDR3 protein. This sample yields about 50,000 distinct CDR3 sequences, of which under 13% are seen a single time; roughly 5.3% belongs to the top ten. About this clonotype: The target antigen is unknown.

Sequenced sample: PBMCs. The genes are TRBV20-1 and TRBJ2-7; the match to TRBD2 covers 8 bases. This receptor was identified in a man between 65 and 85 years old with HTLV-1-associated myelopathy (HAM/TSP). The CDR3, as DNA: TGCAGCCGGGAGGGGGGGATCGAGCAGTACTTC. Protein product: CSREGGIEQYF.